This T cell receptor beta chain was obtained from a study of regulatory T cells in long-lasting Graves disease. Study-wide results and caveats: Accuracy might have suffered from few samples. Patients with persistent Graves' had lower TCR diversity than newly diagnosed patients.

Time point reported: newly diagnosed GD, antithyroid drugs for less than 3 months. The authors made the TCR library using RNA they extracted from PBMCs. Both iRepertoire HTBI primers and Arm-PCR of CDR3 regions were used to build the TCR beta libraries. From the multiplex PCR reads, TCRdb called clonotypes with MiXCR, one entry per CDR3 protein. This sample has approximately 350,000 distinct CDR3 sequences, with 16% found just once. CDR3 size: 13 residues. The ends were cut back, 5 bases at V and 6 bases at J, with 13 bases in the middle. Per the germline V gene, CDR1 is SGHVS and CDR2 is FNYEAQ. This clonotype was found many times. Its specificity is not known. These records were also assigned to another study, of T cells in Graves' hyperthyroidism and ophthalmopathy.

This sequence joins TRBV7-6 and TRBJ1-2, with D uncertain. This TCR was sampled from a woman younger than 30 with Graves disease. The material was peripheral blood mononuclear cells (PBMCs), obtained at new diagnosis, from a patient treated with antithyroid drugs. The CDR3 nucleotides read TGTGCCAGCAGCCCTTTTGAAGCCAATGGCTACACCTTC. Protein product: CASSPFEANGYTF.